This entry describes one T cell receptor (beta chain). Only Caucasian adults living in Nashville, Tennessee served as donors. CD4+ cell separation produced CD45RA+ naive and CD45RA-negative memory subsets. The data originate from a study of shared clonotypes between healthy human individuals. Germline CDR1 MDHEN, CDR2 SYDVKM. The CDR3 extends over 12 amino acids. With V trimmed by 11 bases and J by 0 bases, 3 bases remained unmatched. Deep-level assay runs were performed. As originally analysed: Junction-only sequences without quality scores came from ImmunoSEQ, so filtering differed. Only in-frame clones appear in the TCRdb table, and some are missing; sequencing was by immunoSEQ multiplex PCR. Clone size and the V and J calls come from that table; the DNA yielded D and trimming. The sample carries fewer than 1.6 million clones, less than 99% recorded once.

This sequence was found in a man aged 25 to 40 in good health. The V and J genes are TRBV28 and TRBJ2-7; 8 bases match TRBD2. The sequencing input was naive CD4+ T cells sorted from blood. The subset here: CD45RA+ positively selected. The CDR3 protein is CAGAGASYEQYF. DNA for the CDR3: TGTGCCGGAGCGGGAGCCTCCTACGAGCAGTACTTC.